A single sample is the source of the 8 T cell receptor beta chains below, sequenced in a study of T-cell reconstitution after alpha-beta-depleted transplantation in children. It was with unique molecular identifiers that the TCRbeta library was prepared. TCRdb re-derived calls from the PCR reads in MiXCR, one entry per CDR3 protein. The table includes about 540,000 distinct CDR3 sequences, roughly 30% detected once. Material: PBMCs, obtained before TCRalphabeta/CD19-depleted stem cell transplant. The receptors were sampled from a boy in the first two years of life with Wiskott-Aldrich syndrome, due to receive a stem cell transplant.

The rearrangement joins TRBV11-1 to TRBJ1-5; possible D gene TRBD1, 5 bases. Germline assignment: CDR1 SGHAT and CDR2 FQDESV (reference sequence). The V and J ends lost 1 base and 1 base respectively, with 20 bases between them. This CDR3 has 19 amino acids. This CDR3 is CASSLELGGARSSNQPQHF. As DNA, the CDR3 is TGTGCCAGCAGCTTAGAACTGGGAGGGGCGCGATCGAGCAATCAGCCCCAGCATTTT.

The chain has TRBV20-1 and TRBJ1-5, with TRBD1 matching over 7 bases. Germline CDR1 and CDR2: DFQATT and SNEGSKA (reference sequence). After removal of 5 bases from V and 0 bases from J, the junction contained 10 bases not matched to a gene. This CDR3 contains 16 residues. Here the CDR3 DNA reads TGCAGTGCTCGGGAAAACAGGGGTAGTAGCAATCAGCCCCAGCATTTT. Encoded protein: CSARENRGSSNQPQHF.

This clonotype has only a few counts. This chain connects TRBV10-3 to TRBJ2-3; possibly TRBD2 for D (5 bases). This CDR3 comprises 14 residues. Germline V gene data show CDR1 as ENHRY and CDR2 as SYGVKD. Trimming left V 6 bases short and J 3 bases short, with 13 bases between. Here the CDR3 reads CAIRSGLGTDTQYF. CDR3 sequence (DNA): TGTGCCATCAGGTCGGGGTTAGGAACAGATACGCAGTATTTT.

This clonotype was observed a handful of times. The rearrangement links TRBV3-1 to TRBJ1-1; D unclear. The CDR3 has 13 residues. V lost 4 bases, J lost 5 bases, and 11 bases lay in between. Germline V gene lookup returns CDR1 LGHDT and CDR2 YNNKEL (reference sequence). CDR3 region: CASSRAGLTEAFF. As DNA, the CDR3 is TGTGCCAGCAGCCGGGCGGGGTTAACTGAAGCTTTCTTT.

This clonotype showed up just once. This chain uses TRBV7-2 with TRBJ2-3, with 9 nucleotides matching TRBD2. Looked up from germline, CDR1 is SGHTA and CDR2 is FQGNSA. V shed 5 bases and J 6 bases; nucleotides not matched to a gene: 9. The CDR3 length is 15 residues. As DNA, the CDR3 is TGTGCCAGCAGCCCAGGGTTTAGCGGGAGCGATACGCAGTATTTT. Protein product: CASSPGFSGSDTQYF. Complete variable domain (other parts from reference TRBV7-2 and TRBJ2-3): GAGVSQSPSNKVTEKGKDVELRCDPISGHTALYWYRQSLGQGLEFLIYFQGNSAPDKSGLPSDRFSAERTGGSVSTLTIQRTQQEDSAVYLCASSPGFSGSDTQYFGPGTRLTVL.

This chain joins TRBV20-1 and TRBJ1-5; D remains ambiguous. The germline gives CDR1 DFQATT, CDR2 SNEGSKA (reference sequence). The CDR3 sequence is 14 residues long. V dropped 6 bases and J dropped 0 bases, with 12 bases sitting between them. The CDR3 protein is CSARTRNSNQPQHF. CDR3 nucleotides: TGCAGTGCCAGAACCAGAAATAGCAATCAGCCCCAGCATTTT.

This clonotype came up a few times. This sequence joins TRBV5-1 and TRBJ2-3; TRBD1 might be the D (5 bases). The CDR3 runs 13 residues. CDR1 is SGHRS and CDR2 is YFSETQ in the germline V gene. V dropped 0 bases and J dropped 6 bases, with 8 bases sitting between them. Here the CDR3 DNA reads TGCGCCAGCAGCTTGGCCAGGGTGGATACGCAGTATTTT. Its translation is CASSLARVDTQYF.

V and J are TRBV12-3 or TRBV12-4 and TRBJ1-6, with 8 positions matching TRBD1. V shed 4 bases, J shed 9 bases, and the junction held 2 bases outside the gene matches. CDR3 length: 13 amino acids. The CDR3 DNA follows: TGTGCCAGCAGTTCAGGGGGCCGTTCACCCCTCCACTTT. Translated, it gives CASSSGGRSPLHF.